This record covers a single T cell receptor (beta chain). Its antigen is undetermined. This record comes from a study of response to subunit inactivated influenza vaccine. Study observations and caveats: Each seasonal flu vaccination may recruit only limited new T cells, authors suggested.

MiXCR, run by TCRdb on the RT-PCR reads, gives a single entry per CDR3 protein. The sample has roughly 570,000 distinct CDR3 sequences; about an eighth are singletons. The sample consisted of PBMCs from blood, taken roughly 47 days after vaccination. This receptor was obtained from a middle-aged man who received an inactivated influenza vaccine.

As DNA, the CDR3 is TGTGCCAGCTCACCACGGACAGGGGCCGAGCAGTACTTC. Translation gives CASSPRTGAEQYF. The gene calls are TRBV18 and TRBJ2-7; 9 nucleotides align to TRBD1. Trimming cost V 1 base and J 6 bases; bases outside gene matches: 1. The CDR3 sequence is 13 residues long. Germline CDR1 KGHSH, CDR2 LQKENI.